This T cell receptor (beta chain) originates from a study of shared clonotypes between healthy human individuals. Study background: Donors had three CD4 naive, three CD4 memory, two CD8 naive and one CD8 memory plate apiece.

Some clones are missing from TCRdb's copy, which holds only in-frame ones; the method was immunoSEQ multiplex PCR. Found here are some 2 million clones, about 95% of them singletons; the top ten hold approximately 1.2%. CD45RO-negative cells were positively selected for CCR7, leaving out terminally differentiated effector memory CD45RA+ cells. Of note for this clone: Its matching antigen is unknown.

The germline V gene encodes CDR1 LNHDA and CDR2 SQIVND (reference sequence). Trimming cost V 5 bases and J 1 base; bases outside gene matches: 8. The length of the CDR3 is 16 residues. The study's findings and limits: Rarefaction exposed incomplete sorted-subset sequencing despite large depth. Sharing across four donors was highest in naive CD4 (around 5%) and lowest in memory CD8 (roughly 0.4%). Blood was the only sampled material, and tissue repertoires likely differ.

Sequenced sample: naive CD8+ T cells sorted from blood. This sequence joins TRBV19 and TRBJ2-3; 8 nucleotides match TRBD2. The receptor's source is a man aged 18 to 29 in good health. The CDR3 reads CASSSPAGAGTDTQYF. The DNA for the CDR3 is TGTGCCAGTAGTTCCCCAGCGGGAGCGGGCACAGATACGCAGTATTTT.